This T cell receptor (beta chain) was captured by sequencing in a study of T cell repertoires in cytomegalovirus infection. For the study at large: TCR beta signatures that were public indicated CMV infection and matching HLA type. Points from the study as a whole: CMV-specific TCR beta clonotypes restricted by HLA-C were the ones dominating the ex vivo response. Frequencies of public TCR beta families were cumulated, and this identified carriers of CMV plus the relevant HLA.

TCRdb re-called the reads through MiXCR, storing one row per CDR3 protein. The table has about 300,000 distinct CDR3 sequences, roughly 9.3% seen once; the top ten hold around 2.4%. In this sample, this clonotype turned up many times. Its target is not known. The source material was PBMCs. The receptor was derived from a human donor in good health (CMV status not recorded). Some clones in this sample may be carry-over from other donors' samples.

The CDR3 loop reads CASSLGTLSEQYV. The CDR3 coding sequence is TGTGCCAGCAGCTTAGGAACCCTCTCCGAGCAGTACGTC. The chain is built from TRBV7-2 and TRBJ2-7; D is unresolved. Germline CDR1 and CDR2: SGHTA and FQGNSA. The CDR3 sequence is 13 residues long. Trimming cost V 1 base and J 6 bases, with 10 bases left between them.